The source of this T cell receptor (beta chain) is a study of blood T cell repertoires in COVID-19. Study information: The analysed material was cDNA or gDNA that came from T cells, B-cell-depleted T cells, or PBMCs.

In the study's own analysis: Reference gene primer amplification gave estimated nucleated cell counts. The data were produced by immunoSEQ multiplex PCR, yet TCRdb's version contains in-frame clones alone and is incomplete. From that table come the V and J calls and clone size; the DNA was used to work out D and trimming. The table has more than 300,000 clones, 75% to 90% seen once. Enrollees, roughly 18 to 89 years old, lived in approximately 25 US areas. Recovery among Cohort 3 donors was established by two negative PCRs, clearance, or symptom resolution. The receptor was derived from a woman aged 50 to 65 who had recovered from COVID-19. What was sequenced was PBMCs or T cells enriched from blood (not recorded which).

The CDR3 coding sequence is TGTGCCAGCAGTGTTAATGGCGGCTATGGCTACACCTTC. Translating gives CASSVNGGYGYTF. The V and J genes are TRBV25-1 and TRBJ1-2; no clear D gene. Per germline, CDR1 MGHDK and CDR2 SYGVNS. V gave up 4 bases and J gave up 4 bases, with 10 bases separating them. The CDR3 spans 13 residues.